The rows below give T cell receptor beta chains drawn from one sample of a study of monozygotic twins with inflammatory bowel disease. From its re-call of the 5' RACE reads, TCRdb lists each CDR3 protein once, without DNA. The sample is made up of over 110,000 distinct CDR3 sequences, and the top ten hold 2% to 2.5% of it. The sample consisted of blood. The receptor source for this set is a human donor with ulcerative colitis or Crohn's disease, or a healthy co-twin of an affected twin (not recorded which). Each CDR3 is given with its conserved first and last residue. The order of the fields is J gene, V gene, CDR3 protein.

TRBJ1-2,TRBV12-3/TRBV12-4,CATERGYGYTF
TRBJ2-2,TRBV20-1,CSARKYGGNTGELFF
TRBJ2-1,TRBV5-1,CASSYNRDHEQFF
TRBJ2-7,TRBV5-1,CASTGLMGDEQYF
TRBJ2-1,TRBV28,CASSRGLNEQFF
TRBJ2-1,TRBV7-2,CASSKGQGVYEQFF
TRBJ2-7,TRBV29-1,CSAGQETTYEQYF
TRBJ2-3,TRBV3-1,CASSHTPDTQYF
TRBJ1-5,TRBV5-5,CASSPTGTGANQPQHF
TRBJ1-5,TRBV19,CASSADDRGSNQPQHF
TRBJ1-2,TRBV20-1,CSARAPGDRYGYTF
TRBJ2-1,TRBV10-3,CAISPREQIYNEQFF
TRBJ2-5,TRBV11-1,CASSLSPGQGSPQETQYF
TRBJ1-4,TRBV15,CATATGNNEKLFF
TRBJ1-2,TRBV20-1,CSARAQGRDYGYTF
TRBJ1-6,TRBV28,CASSPGQTNSPLHF
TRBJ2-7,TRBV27,CASGIRDGYEQYF
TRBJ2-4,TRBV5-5,CASSRTVENIQYF
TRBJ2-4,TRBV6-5,CASSYSSEAKNIQYF
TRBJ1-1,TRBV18,CASSLITDEAFF
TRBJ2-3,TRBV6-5,CASSSSSFSTDTQYF
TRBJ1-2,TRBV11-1,CASSPTPTDYYGYTF
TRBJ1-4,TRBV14,CASSVGRPNEKLFF
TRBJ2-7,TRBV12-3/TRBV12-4,CASSLARTGRTYEQYF
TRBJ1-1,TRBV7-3,CASSLASGSTEAFF
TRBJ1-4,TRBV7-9,CASSPDRGRGNEKLFF
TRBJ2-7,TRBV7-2,CASSSQFNEQYF
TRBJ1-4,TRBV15,CATSSSVTGGGRYEKLFF
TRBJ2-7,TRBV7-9,CASSLIGTGDYEQYF
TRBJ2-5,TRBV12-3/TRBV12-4,CASSLSRPASGGETQYF